The rows below give T cell receptor beta chains drawn from one sample of a study of T-cell memory formation after mild COVID-19. TCRdb ran MiXCR on the 5' RACE reads and lists one entry per CDR3 protein. The data contain around 250,000 distinct CDR3 sequences, 8% to 10% of them singletons. The sequenced material came from PBMCs or a T cell subset sorted from them (not recorded which). These receptors came from a man younger than 35 who had mild COVID-19 (a few samples of this study predate the infection). Cell type and time point are not known. Each CDR3 is given with its conserved first and last residue. A D gene is named only where the DNA matches it firmly. The size entry is marked missing in some rows and otherwise reads once, few, many or a size class.

j_call | cdr3_length | clone_size | v_call | d_call | cdr3_aa | cdr3_nt
TRBJ1-4 | 13 | few | TRBV24-1 | NA | CATSDTGGEKLFF | TGTGCCACCAGTGATACGGGTGGTGAAAAACTGTTTTTT
TRBJ2-6 | 13 | NA | TRBV7-6 | NA | CASSLSRGGVLTF | TGTGCCAGCAGCTTATCGAGGGGTGGCGTCCTGACTTTC
TRBJ2-5 | 13 | many | TRBV6-6 | NA | CASRKGVRETQYF | TGTGCCAGCAGGAAGGGGGTTCGGGAGACCCAGTACTTC
TRBJ1-2 | 17 | few | TRBV3-1 | TRBD1 | CASSPRAGGLSGYGYTF | TGTGCCAGCAGCCCCCGAGCAGGGGGATTATCGGGGTATGGCTACACCTTC
TRBJ2-1 | 17 | many | TRBV11-2 | TRBD2 | CASSSPLSGGFDNEQFF | TGTGCCAGCAGCTCCCCTCTGAGCGGGGGATTCGACAATGAGCAGTTCTTC
TRBJ1-2 | 14 | few | TRBV6-6 | NA | CASSYGSVNYGYTF | TGTGCCAGCAGTTACGGGTCAGTTAACTATGGCTACACCTTC
TRBJ1-5 | 15 | few | TRBV15 | NA | CATSRGGDSDQPQHF | TGTGCCACCAGCAGAGGAGGGGATTCCGATCAGCCCCAGCATTTT
TRBJ2-5 | 14 | NA | TRBV18 | TRBD2 | CASSPGLEQETQYF | TGTGCCAGCTCTCCGGGACTAGAGCAAGAGACCCAGTACTTC
TRBJ2-7 | 13 | many | TRBV2 | NA | CASSENEGREQYF | TGTGCCAGCAGTGAAAACGAGGGCCGGGAGCAGTACTTC
TRBJ1-5 | 14 | NA | TRBV20-1 | NA | CSARVRDRNQPQHF | TGCAGTGCTAGAGTCCGGGATCGCAATCAGCCCCAGCATTTT
TRBJ2-7 | 14 | NA | TRBV6-6 | TRBD1 | CASSSTRDSYEQYF | TGTGCCAGCAGTAGCACCCGGGACAGCTACGAGCAGTACTTC
TRBJ2-5 | 15 | many | TRBV7-9 | TRBD1 | CASSRGQGFQETQYF | TGTGCCAGCAGCAGGGGACAGGGATTTCAAGAGACCCAGTACTTC
TRBJ2-3 | 14 | many | TRBV6-1 | NA | CASSEGWGTDTQYF | TGTGCCAGCAGTGAAGGTTGGGGGACAGATACGCAGTATTTT
TRBJ2-1 | 12 | few | TRBV20-1 | NA | CSATSGGSEQFF | TGCAGTGCTACCAGCGGTGGGAGCGAGCAGTTCTTC
TRBJ1-1 | 14 | few | TRBV12-3/TRBV12-4 | TRBD1 | CASSPGGWNTEAFF | TGTGCCAGCAGCCCAGGGGGATGGAACACTGAAGCTTTCTTT
TRBJ2-4 | 17 | NA | TRBV4-3 | NA | CASSPGGRRAAKNIQYF | TGCGCCAGCAGCCCCGGGGGCAGGCGGGCCGCCAAAAACATTCAGTACTTC
TRBJ1-6 | 15 | NA | TRBV5-1 | NA | CASNRGEGGNSPLHF | TGCGCCAGCAACCGGGGCGAGGGAGGCAATTCACCCCTCCACTTT
TRBJ2-7 | 13 | NA | TRBV10-3 | TRBD1 | CAISQTGVSEQYF | TGTGCCATCAGCCAAACAGGGGTCAGCGAGCAGTACTTC
TRBJ2-5 | 14 | few | TRBV7-8 | TRBD2 | CASSFVAGGVTQYF | TGTGCCAGCAGCTTCGTAGCGGGGGGGGTGACCCAGTACTTC
TRBJ2-3 | 13 | NA | TRBV28 | NA | CATPDPRTDTQYF | TGTGCCACCCCTGACCCTCGCACAGATACGCAGTATTTT
TRBJ2-1 | 12 | NA | TRBV7-2 | NA | CASSSYNNEQFF | TGTGCCAGCAGCTCTTACAATAATGAGCAGTTCTTC
TRBJ2-5 | 13 | NA | TRBV12-3/TRBV12-4 | NA | CASSLSGKETQYF | TGTGCCAGCAGTTTATCTGGGAAGGAGACCCAGTACTTC
TRBJ1-2 | 17 | many | TRBV20-1 | TRBD1 | CSAPGTGAQLANYGYTF | TGCAGTGCTCCCGGGACAGGGGCCCAACTAGCTAACTATGGCTACACCTTC
TRBJ1-3 | 13 | few | TRBV20-1 | NA | CSADPNSGNTIYF | TGCAGTGCGGACCCAAACTCTGGAAACACCATATATTTT
TRBJ2-1 | 11 | many | TRBV12-3/TRBV12-4 | NA | CASSIVGEQFF | TGTGCCAGCAGTATCGTTGGTGAGCAGTTCTTC
TRBJ2-5 | 12 | NA | TRBV10-3 | NA | CAISATGETQYF | TGTGCCATCAGTGCAACGGGAGAGACCCAGTACTTC
TRBJ1-1 | 11 | NA | TRBV18 | NA | CASSSYREAFF | TGTGCCAGCTCCTCCTACCGTGAAGCTTTCTTT
TRBJ2-5 | 13 | many | TRBV7-3 | TRBD2 | CASSLSGRGTQYF | TGTGCCAGCAGCCTCTCCGGGAGGGGGACCCAGTACTTC
TRBJ1-2 | 11 | NA | TRBV19 | NA | CASSIAGGYTF | TGTGCCAGTAGTATAGCCGGTGGCTACACCTTC
TRBJ1-1 | 14 | NA | TRBV5-6 | TRBD1 | CASSSRTGETEAFF | TGTGCCAGCAGCTCGCGGACAGGGGAAACTGAAGCTTTCTTT
TRBJ2-2 | 11 | few | TRBV15 | NA | CATRKDGELFF | TGTGCCACCAGGAAAGACGGGGAGCTGTTTTTT
TRBJ1-3 | 15 | NA | TRBV12-3/TRBV12-4 | TRBD1 | CASSRTGGAGNTIYF | TGTGCCAGCAGTCGCACAGGGGGAGCTGGAAACACCATATATTTT
TRBJ1-2 | 17 | NA | TRBV10-2 | NA | CASSESFRAGLNYGYTF | TGCGCCAGCAGTGAGAGCTTTCGGGCAGGTCTTAACTATGGCTACACCTTC
TRBJ2-1 | 12 | NA | TRBV7-2 | NA | CASSFSRNEQFF | TGTGCCAGCAGCTTTAGCCGGAATGAGCAGTTCTTC
TRBJ2-5 | 18 | few | TRBV11-1 | NA | CASSPKPRQARYQETQYF | TGTGCCAGCAGCCCGAAGCCCCGACAGGCGAGGTACCAAGAGACCCAGTACTTC
TRBJ2-3 | 14 | NA | TRBV7-8 | TRBD1 | CASTDRVGTDTQYF | TGTGCCAGCACCGACAGGGTTGGCACAGATACGCAGTATTTT
TRBJ2-3 | 14 | few | TRBV5-1 | NA | CASSSGLQPDTQYF | TGCGCCAGCAGCTCGGGACTTCAGCCAGATACGCAGTATTTT
TRBJ1-1 | 14 | NA | TRBV6-6 | NA | CASSDTGLNTEAFF | TGTGCCAGCAGTGACACAGGGCTGAACACTGAAGCTTTCTTT
TRBJ2-6 | 14 | many | TRBV5-1 | NA | CASSRNSGANVLTF | TGCGCCAGCAGCCGCAACTCTGGGGCCAACGTCCTGACTTTC
TRBJ2-3 | 16 | NA | TRBV7-8 | TRBD1 | CASSPFRDRGPDTQYF | TGTGCCAGCAGTCCTTTTCGGGACAGGGGCCCAGATACGCAGTATTTT
TRBJ2-1 | 13 | NA | TRBV11-3 | TRBD1 | CASGQGTYNEQFF | TGTGCCAGCGGACAGGGGACCTACAATGAGCAGTTCTTC
TRBJ2-1 | 12 | NA | TRBV5-1 | NA | CASSSVMNEQFF | TGCGCTAGCAGCTCGGTTATGAATGAGCAGTTCTTC
TRBJ2-7 | 11 | many | TRBV7-9 | NA | CASSNRYEQYF | TGTGCCAGCAGTAACCGTTACGAGCAGTACTTC
TRBJ1-3 | 14 | few | TRBV6-5 | NA | CASSYGISGNTIYF | TGTGCCAGCAGTTACGGAATCTCTGGAAACACCATATATTTT
TRBJ2-7 | 14 | many | TRBV7-2 | NA | CASSPRRSLYEQYF | TGTGCCAGCAGCCCCCGGCGGAGTCTCTACGAGCAGTACTTC
TRBJ2-1 | 13 | NA | TRBV19 | NA | CASSINRYNEQFF | TGTGCCAGTAGTATAAACCGCTACAATGAGCAGTTCTTC
TRBJ2-3 | 14 | many | TRBV7-8 | TRBD1 | CASSLRGRTDTQYF | TGTGCCAGCAGCCTCAGGGGGCGCACAGATACGCAGTATTTT
TRBJ1-1 | 13 | few | TRBV20-1 | TRBD1 | CSASYRGRTEAFF | TGCAGTGCAAGCTACAGGGGGCGAACTGAAGCTTTCTTT
TRBJ2-2 | 13 | NA | TRBV7-2 | NA | CASRHSEHGELFF | TGTGCCAGCAGACACAGTGAGCACGGGGAGCTGTTTTTT
TRBJ2-2 | 14 | NA | TRBV6-2/TRBV6-3 | NA | CASSLLWPSGELFF | TGTGCCAGCAGCCTGTTGTGGCCATCCGGGGAGCTGTTTTTT